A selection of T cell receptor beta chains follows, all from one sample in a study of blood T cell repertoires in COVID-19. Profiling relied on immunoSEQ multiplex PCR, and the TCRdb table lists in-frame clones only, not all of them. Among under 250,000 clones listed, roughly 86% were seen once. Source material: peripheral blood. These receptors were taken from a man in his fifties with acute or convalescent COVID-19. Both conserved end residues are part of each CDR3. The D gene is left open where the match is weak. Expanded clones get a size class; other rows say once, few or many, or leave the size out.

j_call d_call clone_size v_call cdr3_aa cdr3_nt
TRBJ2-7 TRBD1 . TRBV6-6 CASSYLGDSQYF TGTGCCAGCAGTTACTTGGGGGACAGTCAGTACTTC
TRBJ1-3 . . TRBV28 CASSLLQGPGSGNTIYF TGTGCCAGCAGTTTACTGCAGGGCCCGGGCTCTGGAAACACCATATATTTT
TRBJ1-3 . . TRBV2 CASSAQGISGNTIYF TGTGCCAGCAGTGCTCAGGGTATATCTGGAAACACCATATATTTT
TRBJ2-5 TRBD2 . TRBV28 CASSKTSRETQYF TGTGCCAGCAGTAAGACTAGCCGGGAGACCCAGTACTTC
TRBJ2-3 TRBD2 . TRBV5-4 CASSRTSGLVSDTQYF TGTGCCAGCAGCCGGACATCGGGACTAGTTTCGGATACGCAGTATTTT
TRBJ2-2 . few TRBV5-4 CASSSRTAANTGELFF TGTGCCAGCAGCTCGCGGACAGCCGCGAACACCGGGGAGCTGTTTTTT
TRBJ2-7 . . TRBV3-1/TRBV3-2 CASSQQEGWNEQYF TGTGCCAGCAGCCAACAAGAGGGTTGGAACGAGCAGTACTTC
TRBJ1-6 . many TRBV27 CASSLRQTPYNSPLHF TGTGCCAGCAGTCTTCGACAGACCCCCTATAATTCACCCCTCCACTTT
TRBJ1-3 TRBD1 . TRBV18 CASSQTGSSGNTIYF TGTGCCAGCTCCCAGACAGGGAGCTCTGGAAACACCATATATTTT
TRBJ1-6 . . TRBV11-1 CASSLGTPNSPLHF TGTGCCAGCAGCTTAGGGACACCTAATTCACCCCTCCACTTT
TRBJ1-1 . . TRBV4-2 CASSDRTANTEAFF TGTGCCAGCAGCGATAGGACAGCGAACACTGAAGCTTTCTTT
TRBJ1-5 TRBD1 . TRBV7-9 CASSFSGTGFNQPQHF TGTGCCAGCAGCTTTTCCGGGACAGGGTTCAATCAGCCCCAGCATTTT
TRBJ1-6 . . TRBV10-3 CAINQGVNSPLHF TGTGCCATCAACCAGGGCGTGAATTCACCCCTCCACTTT
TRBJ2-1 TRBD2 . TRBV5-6 CASSLRGRAYNEQFF TGTGCCAGCAGCTTGCGCGGGAGGGCTTACAATGAGCAGTTCTTC
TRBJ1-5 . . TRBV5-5 CASSLKSNLRGNSNQPQHF TGTGCCAGCAGCTTGAAGAGCAACCTCAGGGGAAATAGCAATCAGCCCCAGCATTTT
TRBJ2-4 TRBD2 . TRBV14 CASSQRGLAWGKNIQYF TGTGCCAGCAGCCAGAGGGGACTAGCGTGGGGCAAAAACATTCAGTACTTC
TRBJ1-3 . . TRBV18 CASSPRQTSSGNTIYF TGTGCCAGCTCACCACGACAGACTAGCTCTGGAAACACCATATATTTT
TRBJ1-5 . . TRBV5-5 CASSLSGPNQPQHF TGTGCCAGCAGCTTGTCAGGTCCCAATCAGCCCCAGCATTTT
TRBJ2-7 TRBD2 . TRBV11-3 CASSLALAGRYEQYF TGTGCCAGCAGCTTAGCCTTAGCGGGAAGGTACGAGCAGTACTTC
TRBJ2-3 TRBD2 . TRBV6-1 CASSARTSGASSSTDTQYF TGTGCCAGCAGTGCCAGGACTAGCGGGGCCAGCTCTAGCACAGATACGCAGTATTTT
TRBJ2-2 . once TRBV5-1 CASSPLDFGELFF TGCGCCAGCAGCCCCCTTGACTTCGGGGAGCTGTTTTTT
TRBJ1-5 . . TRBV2 CASQAGDQPQHF TGTGCCTCCCAGGCAGGCGATCAGCCCCAGCATTTT
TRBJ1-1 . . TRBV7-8 CASSGRTSNTEAFF TGTGCCAGCAGCGGCAGGACATCGAACACTGAAGCTTTCTTT
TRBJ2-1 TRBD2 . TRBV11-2 CASSLAPLLASGRAGEQFF TGTGCCAGCAGCTTAGCTCCCCTCCTGGCTAGCGGGAGGGCCGGTGAGCAGTTCTTC
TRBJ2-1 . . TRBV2 CASSLDSGNNEQFF TGTGCCAGCAGTTTAGATTCGGGGAACAATGAGCAGTTCTTC
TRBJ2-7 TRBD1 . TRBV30 CAWRDWTGSYEQYF TGTGCCTGGAGGGACTGGACAGGCTCCTACGAGCAGTACTTC
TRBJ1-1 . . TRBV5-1 CASSLPGAYTEAFF TGCGCCAGCAGCTTGCCAGGGGCCTACACTGAAGCTTTCTTT
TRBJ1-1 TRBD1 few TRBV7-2 CASSTQGDTEAFF TGTGCCAGCAGTACACAGGGGGACACTGAAGCTTTCTTT
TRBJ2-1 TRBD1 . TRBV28 CASIPQGNSDEQFF TGTGCCAGCATTCCACAGGGGAACTCGGATGAGCAGTTCTTC
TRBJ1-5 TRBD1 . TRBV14 CASSQDSRTGVDQPQHF TGTGCCAGCAGCCAAGATTCGAGGACAGGGGTCGATCAGCCCCAGCATTTT
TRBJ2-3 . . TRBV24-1 CATSASLATDTQYF TGTGCCACCAGTGCCTCACTAGCAACAGATACGCAGTATTTT
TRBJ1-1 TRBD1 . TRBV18 CASSPPGQGWDTEAFF TGTGCCAGCTCACCCCCGGGACAGGGGTGGGACACTGAAGCTTTCTTT
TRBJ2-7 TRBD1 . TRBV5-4 CASSTHPTGVNYEQYF TGTGCCAGCAGCACACACCCTACAGGGGTCAACTACGAGCAGTACTTC
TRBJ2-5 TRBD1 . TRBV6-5 CASSPYRGKETQYF TGTGCCAGCAGTCCTTACAGGGGTAAAGAGACCCAGTACTTC
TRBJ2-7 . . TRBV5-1 CASSLGGRTDEQYF TGCGCCAGCAGCTTGGGAGGGCGGACGGACGAGCAGTACTTC
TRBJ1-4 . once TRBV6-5 CATLRGGEKLFF TGTGCCACCCTCCGGGGGGGTGAAAAACTGTTTTTT
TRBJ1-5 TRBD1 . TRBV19 CASRQGNQPQHF TGTGCCAGCAGACAGGGAAACCAGCCCCAGCATTTT
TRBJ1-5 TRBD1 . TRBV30 CASQGIGNQPQHF TGTGCCTCACAGGGGATCGGAAATCAGCCCCAGCATTTT
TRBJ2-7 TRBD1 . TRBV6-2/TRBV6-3 CASSFHIRQGAYEQYF TGTGCCAGCAGTTTTCATATTAGACAGGGGGCGTACGAGCAGTACTTC
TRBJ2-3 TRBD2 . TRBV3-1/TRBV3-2 CASSRGTSGKINTQYF TGTGCCAGCAGCCGTGGGACTAGCGGGAAGATTAATACGCAGTATTTT
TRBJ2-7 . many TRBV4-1 CASSQGPGSVHEQYF TGCGCCAGCAGCCAAGGTCCAGGGTCGGTCCACGAGCAGTACTTC
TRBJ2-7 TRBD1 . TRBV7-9 CASSPGGQLYEQYF TGTGCCAGCAGCCCAGGGGGCCAATTATACGAGCAGTACTTC
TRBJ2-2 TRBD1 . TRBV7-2 CASSLDVRTGVYTGELFF TGTGCCAGCAGCCTAGACGTTAGGACAGGGGTGTACACCGGGGAGCTGTTTTTT
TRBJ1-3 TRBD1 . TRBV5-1 CASSLDRTGVGTGNTIYF TGCGCCAGCAGCTTGGATCGAACAGGGGTAGGAACTGGAAACACCATATATTTT
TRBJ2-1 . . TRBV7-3 CASSLNRGGNEQFF TGTGCCAGCAGCTTAAACAGGGGGGGCAATGAGCAGTTCTTC
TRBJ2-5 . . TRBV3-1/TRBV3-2 CASSPLVAEPEETQYF TGTGCCAGCAGCCCGCTGGTGGCGGAGCCCGAAGAGACCCAGTACTTC
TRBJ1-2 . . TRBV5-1 CASSRGPGNGDGYTF TGCGCCAGCAGCCGGGGTCCGGGGAACGGAGATGGCTACACCTTC
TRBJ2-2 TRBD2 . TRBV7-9 CASSLVLAGTGELFF TGTGCCAGCAGCTTAGTACTAGCGGGGACCGGGGAGCTGTTTTTT
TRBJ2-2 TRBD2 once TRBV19 CASSILWGLAGGHGELFF TGTGCCAGTAGTATTCTATGGGGACTAGCGGGAGGCCACGGGGAGCTGTTTTTT
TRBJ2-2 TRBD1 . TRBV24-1 CAASGTVNTGELFF TGTGCCGCCTCCGGGACAGTGAACACCGGGGAGCTGTTTTTT
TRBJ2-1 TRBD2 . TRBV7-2 CASSLVAGGNEQFF TGTGCCAGCAGCTTAGTGGCGGGAGGCAATGAGCAGTTCTTC
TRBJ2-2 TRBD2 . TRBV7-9 CASSLAGRAGGELFF TGTGCCAGCAGCTTAGCCGGGAGGGCCGGCGGGGAGCTGTTTTTT
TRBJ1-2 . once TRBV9 CASSPGTGRDYGYTF TGTGCCAGCAGCCCCGGGACCGGGAGGGACTATGGCTACACCTTC
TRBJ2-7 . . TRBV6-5 CASSYSEGSVSEQYF TGTGCCAGCAGTTACTCTGAGGGATCGGTCTCCGAGCAGTACTTC
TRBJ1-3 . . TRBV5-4 CASRAGLDGNTIYF TGTGCCAGCAGGGCGGGACTCGATGGAAACACCATATATTTT